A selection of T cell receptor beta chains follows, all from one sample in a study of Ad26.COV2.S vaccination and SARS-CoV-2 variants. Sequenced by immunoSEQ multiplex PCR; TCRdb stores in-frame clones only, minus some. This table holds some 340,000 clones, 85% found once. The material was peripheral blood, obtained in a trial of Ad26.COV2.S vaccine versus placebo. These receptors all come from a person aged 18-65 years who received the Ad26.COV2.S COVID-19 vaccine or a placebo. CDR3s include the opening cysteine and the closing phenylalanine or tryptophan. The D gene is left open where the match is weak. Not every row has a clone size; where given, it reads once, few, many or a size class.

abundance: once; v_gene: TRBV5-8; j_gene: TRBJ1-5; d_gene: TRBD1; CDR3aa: CASSFISQGDQPQHF; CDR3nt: TGTGCCAGCAGCTTTATCTCACAGGGGGATCAGCCCCAGCATTTT
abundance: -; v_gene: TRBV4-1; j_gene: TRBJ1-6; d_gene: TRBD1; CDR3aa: CASSQVNSAGGISYNSPLHF; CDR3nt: TGCGCCAGCAGCCAAGTTAACTCGGCAGGGGGCATCTCCTATAATTCACCCCTCCACTTT
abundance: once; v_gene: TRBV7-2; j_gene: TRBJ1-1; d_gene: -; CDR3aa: CASSLRTQLEAFF; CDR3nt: TGTGCCAGCAGCTTAAGAACGCAACTTGAAGCTTTCTTT
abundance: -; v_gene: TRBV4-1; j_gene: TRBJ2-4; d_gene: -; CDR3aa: CASSQGGQAKNIQYF; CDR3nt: TGCGCCAGCAGCCAAGGAGGCCAGGCCAAAAACATTCAGTACTTC
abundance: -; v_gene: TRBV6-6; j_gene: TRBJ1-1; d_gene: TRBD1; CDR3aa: CASSYVPDRVEVGAFF; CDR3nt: TGTGCCAGCAGTTACGTTCCGGACAGGGTAGAGGTTGGCGCTTTCTTT
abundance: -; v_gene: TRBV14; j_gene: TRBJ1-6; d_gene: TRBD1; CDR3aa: CASSQEQGANSPLHF; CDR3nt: TGTGCCAGCAGCCAGGAACAGGGGGCGAATTCACCCCTCCACTTT
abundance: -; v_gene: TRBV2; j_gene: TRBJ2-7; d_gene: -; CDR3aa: CASSEWGEQYF; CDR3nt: TGTGCCAGCAGTGAATGGGGCGAGCAGTACTTC
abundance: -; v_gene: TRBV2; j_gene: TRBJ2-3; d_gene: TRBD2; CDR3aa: CASSPGLARDTQYF; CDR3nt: TGTGCCAGCAGCCCGGGACTAGCTAGAGATACGCAGTATTTT
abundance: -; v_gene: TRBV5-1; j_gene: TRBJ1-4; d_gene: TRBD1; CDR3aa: CASSSLTGNNEKLFF; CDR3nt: TGCGCCAGCAGCTCGCTGACAGGGAATAATGAAAAACTGTTTTTT
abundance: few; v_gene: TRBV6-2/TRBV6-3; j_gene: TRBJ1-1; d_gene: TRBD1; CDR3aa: CASSDGQGRVNTEAFF; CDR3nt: TGTGCCAGCAGTGACGGACAGGGGAGAGTGAACACTGAAGCTTTCTTT
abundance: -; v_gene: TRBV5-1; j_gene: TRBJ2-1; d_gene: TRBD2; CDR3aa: CASSFGLAGTNEQFF; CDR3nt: TGCGCCAGCAGCTTTGGACTAGCGGGGACTAATGAGCAGTTCTTC
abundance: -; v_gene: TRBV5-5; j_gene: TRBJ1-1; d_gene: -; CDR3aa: CASSRTPTGLNTEAFF; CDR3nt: TGTGCCAGCAGCAGAACCCCGACAGGCTTGAACACTGAAGCTTTCTTT
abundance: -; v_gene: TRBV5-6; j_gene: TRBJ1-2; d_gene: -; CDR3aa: CASTYGLFSHGYTF; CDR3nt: TGTGCCAGCACGTACGGTCTTTTTTCGCATGGCTACACCTTC
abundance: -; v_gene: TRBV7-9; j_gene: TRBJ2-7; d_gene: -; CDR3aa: CASSQGFTTAYEQYF; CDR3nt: TGTGCCAGCAGCCAAGGGTTTACGACAGCCTACGAGCAGTACTTC
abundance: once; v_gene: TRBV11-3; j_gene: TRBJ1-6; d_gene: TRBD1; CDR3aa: CASSLRRTGQSPLHF; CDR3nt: TGTGCCAGCAGCTTACGTCGGACAGGGCAATCACCCCTCCACTTT
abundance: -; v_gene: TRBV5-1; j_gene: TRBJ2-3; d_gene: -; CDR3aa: CASSSTDTQYF; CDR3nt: TGCGCCAGCAGCTCCACAGATACGCAGTATTTT
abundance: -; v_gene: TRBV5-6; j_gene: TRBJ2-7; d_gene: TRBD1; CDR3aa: CASTLGDRRSYEQYF; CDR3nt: TGTGCCAGCACTTTGGGGGACAGGCGAAGCTACGAGCAGTACTTC
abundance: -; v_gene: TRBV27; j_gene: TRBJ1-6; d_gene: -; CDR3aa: CASSPRTLSYNSPLHF; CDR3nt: TGTGCCAGCAGTCCCCGGACACTCTCCTATAATTCACCCCTCCACTTT
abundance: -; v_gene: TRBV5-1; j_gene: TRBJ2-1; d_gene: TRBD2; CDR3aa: CASSLYRGGSYNEQFF; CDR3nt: TGCGCCAGCAGCTTGTATCGGGGGGGCTCCTACAATGAGCAGTTCTTC
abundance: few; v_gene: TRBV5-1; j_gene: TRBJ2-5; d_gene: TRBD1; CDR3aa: CASSLYSDRGETQYF; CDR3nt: TGCGCCAGCAGCTTGTATTCGGACAGGGGGGAGACCCAGTACTTC
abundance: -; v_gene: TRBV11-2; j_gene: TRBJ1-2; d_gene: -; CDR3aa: CASSLLQGRNGYTF; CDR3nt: TGTGCCAGCAGCTTACTTCAGGGCCGGAATGGCTACACCTTC
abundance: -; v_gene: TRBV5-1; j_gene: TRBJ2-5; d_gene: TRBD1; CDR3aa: CASGTTGGRETQYF; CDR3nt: TGCGCCAGCGGCACCACAGGGGGCAGGGAGACCCAGTACTTC
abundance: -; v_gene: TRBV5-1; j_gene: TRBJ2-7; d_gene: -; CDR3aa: CASSLSRGFYEQYF; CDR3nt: TGCGCCAGCAGCCTGTCCAGGGGTTTCTACGAGCAGTACTTC
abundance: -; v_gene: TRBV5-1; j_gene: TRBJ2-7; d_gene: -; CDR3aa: CASHFGPSYEQYF; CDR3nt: TGCGCCAGCCATTTTGGACCCTCCTACGAGCAGTACTTC
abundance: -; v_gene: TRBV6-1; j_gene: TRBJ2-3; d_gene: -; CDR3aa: CASSETGVDTQYF; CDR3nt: TGTGCCAGCAGTGAAACGGGGGTAGATACGCAGTATTTT
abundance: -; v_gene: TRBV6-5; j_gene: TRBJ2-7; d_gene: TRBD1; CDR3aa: CASSYRDSESDEQYF; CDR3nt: TGTGCCAGCAGTTACCGGGACAGTGAATCTGACGAGCAGTACTTC
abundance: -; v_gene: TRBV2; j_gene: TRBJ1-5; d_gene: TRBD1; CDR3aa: CASLEQGAIGGQPQHF; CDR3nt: TGTGCCAGCTTAGAACAGGGGGCAATCGGTGGTCAGCCCCAGCATTTT
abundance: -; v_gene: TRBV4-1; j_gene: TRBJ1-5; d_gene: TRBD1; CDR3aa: CASSQSGQGNQPQHF; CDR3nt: TGCGCCAGCAGCCAGTCTGGACAGGGCAATCAGCCCCAGCATTTT
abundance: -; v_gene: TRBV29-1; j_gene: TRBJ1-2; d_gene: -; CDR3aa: CSVWDTGDYGYTF; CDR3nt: TGCAGCGTGTGGGACACGGGAGACTATGGCTACACCTTC
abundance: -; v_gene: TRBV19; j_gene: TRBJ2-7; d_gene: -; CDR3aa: CASSIPGNLYEQYF; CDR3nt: TGTGCCAGTAGTATCCCGGGGAACCTCTACGAGCAGTACTTC
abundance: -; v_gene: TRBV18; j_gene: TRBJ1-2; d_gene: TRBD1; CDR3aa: CASSDRQGWNYGYTF; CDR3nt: TGTGCCAGCTCAGACAGACAGGGTTGGAACTATGGCTACACCTTC
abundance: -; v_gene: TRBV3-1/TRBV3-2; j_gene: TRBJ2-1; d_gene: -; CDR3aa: CASSPTQVRIDNEQFF; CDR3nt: TGTGCCAGCAGCCCAACACAGGTTAGGATAGACAATGAGCAGTTCTTC
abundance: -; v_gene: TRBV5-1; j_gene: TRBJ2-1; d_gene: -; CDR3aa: CASSSRESSYNEQFF; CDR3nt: TGCGCCAGCAGCTCCCGGGAAAGCTCCTACAATGAGCAGTTCTTC
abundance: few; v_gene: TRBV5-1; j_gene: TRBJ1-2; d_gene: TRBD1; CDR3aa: CASSLIPAGGGGYTF; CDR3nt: TGCGCCAGCAGCTTAATCCCAGCAGGGGGAGGTGGCTACACCTTC
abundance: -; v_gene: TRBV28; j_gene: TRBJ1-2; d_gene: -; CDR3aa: CAISFGSLGYTF; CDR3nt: TGTGCCATATCTTTCGGCTCTTTAGGCTACACCTTC
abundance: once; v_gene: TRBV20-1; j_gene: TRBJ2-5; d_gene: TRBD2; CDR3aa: CSASSGGQETQYF; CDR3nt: TGCAGTGCTAGTTCGGGGGGTCAAGAGACCCAGTACTTC
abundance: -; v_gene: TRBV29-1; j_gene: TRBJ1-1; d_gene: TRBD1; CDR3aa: CSALGQGAFEAFF; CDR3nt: TGCAGCGCCCTGGGGCAGGGGGCTTTTGAAGCTTTCTTT
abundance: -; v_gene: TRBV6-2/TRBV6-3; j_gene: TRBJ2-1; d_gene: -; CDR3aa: CASSTLRRPLSYNEQFF; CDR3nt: TGTGCCAGCAGTACCCTTAGGCGACCCCTCTCCTACAATGAGCAGTTCTTC
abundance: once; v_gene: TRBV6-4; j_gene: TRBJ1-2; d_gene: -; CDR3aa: CASSQELGTGSGGYTF; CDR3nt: TGTGCCAGCAGTCAAGAACTTGGCACAGGGTCTGGAGGCTACACCTTC
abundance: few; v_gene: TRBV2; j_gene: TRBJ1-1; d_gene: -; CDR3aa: CASSEWQALSAFF; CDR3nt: TGTGCCAGCAGTGAATGGCAGGCCCTGTCGGCTTTCTTT
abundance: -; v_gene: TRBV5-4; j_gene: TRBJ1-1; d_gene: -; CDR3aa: CASSLETGTEAFF; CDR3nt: TGTGCCAGCAGCTTGGAAACGGGCACTGAAGCTTTCTTT
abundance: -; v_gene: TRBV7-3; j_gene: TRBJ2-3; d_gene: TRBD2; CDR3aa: CASSSPFGGVSTDTQYF; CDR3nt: TGTGCCAGCAGCTCTCCGTTCGGGGGGGTCAGCACAGATACGCAGTATTTT
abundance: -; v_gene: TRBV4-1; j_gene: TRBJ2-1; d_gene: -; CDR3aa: CASTPRWGTYNEQFF; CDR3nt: TGCGCCAGCACCCCGAGATGGGGAACCTACAATGAGCAGTTCTTC
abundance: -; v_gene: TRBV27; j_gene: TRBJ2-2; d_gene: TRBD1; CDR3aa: CASSSAGGTGELFF; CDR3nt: TGTGCCAGCAGTTCAGCAGGGGGTACCGGGGAGCTGTTTTTT
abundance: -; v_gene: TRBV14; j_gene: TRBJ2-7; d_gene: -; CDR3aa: CASSSRQGGQYF; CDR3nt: TGTGCCAGCAGCTCTCGACAGGGAGGGCAGTACTTC
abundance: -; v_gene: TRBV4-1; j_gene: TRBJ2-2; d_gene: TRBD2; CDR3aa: CASSHSGGVDTGELFF; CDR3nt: TGCGCCAGCAGTCATAGCGGGGGGGTGGACACCGGGGAGCTGTTTTTT
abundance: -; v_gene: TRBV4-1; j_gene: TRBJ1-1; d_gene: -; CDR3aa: CASSQVTQPRGAFF; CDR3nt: TGCGCCAGCAGCCAAGTAACGCAGCCCCGGGGAGCTTTCTTT
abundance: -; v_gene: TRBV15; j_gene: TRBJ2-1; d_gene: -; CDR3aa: CATSRDFGKNEQFF; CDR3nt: TGTGCCACCAGCAGAGATTTTGGGAAGAATGAGCAGTTCTTC
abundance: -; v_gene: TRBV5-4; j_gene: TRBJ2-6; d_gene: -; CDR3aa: CASSLGFGANVLTF; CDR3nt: TGTGCCAGCAGCTTAGGATTTGGGGCCAACGTCCTGACTTTC
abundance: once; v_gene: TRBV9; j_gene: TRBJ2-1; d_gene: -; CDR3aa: CASSVGDLSYNEQFF; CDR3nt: TGTGCCAGCAGCGTTGGGGACCTTTCCTACAATGAGCAGTTCTTC
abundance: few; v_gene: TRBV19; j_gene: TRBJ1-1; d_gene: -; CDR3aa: CASSIMGRLNTEAFF; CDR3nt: TGTGCCAGTAGTATAATGGGGCGGCTGAACACTGAAGCTTTCTTT